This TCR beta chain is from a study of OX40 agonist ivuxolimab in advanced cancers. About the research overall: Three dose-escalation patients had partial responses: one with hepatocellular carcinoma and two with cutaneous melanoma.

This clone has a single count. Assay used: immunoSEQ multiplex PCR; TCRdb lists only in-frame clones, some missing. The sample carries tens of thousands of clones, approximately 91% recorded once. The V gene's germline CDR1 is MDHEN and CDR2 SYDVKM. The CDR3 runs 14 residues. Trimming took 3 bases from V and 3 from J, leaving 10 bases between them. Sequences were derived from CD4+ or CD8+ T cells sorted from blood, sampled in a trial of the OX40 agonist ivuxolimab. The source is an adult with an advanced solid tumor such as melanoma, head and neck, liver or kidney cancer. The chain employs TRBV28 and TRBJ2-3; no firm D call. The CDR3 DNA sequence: TGTGCCAGCAGTTTTCTAGGTGGTACAGATACGCAGTATTTT. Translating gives CASSFLGGTDTQYF.